The rows below give T cell receptor beta chains drawn from one sample of a study of shared clonotypes between healthy human individuals. Generated by immunoSEQ multiplex PCR, the TCRdb table keeps only in-frame clones and is missing some. The table shows roughly 570,000 clones, with roughly 98% occurring only once. The sequencing input was naive CD8+ T cells sorted from blood. These receptors all stem from a man aged 25 to 40 in good health. The CDR3 runs from the conserved cysteine through the conserved F or W. Each record gives: CDR3 protein, CDR3 DNA, D gene, V gene, clone size, J gene. A D gene is named only where the DNA matches it firmly. Clone sizes are given selectively: once, few, many, or a class where the clone is expanded.

CDR3 protein: CASSYWGQETQYF
CDR3 DNA: TGTGCCAGCAGTTACTGGGGACAAGAGACCCAGTACTTC
D gene: -
V gene: TRBV6-5
clone size: -
J gene: TRBJ2-5

CDR3 protein: CASSTPAMSTDTQYF
CDR3 DNA: TGTGCCAGCAGCACCCCCGCCATGAGCACAGATACGCAGTATTTT
D gene: -
V gene: TRBV11-2
clone size: -
J gene: TRBJ2-3

CDR3 protein: CSVVEGTSGYEQYF
CDR3 DNA: TGCAGCGTCGTGGAAGGGACTAGCGGCTACGAGCAGTACTTC
D gene: TRBD2
V gene: TRBV29-1
clone size: -
J gene: TRBJ2-7

CDR3 protein: CASSLLAVGRNTGELFF
CDR3 DNA: TGCGCCAGCAGCTTACTAGCCGTAGGCCGGAACACCGGGGAGCTGTTTTTT
D gene: -
V gene: TRBV5-1
clone size: -
J gene: TRBJ2-2

CDR3 protein: CASSFGNTIYF
CDR3 DNA: TGCGCCAGCAGCTTTGGAAACACCATATATTTT
D gene: -
V gene: TRBV5-1
clone size: once
J gene: TRBJ1-3

CDR3 protein: CASSHIGAGTEAFF
CDR3 DNA: TGCGCCAGCAGCCATATAGGGGCCGGCACTGAAGCTTTCTTT
D gene: -
V gene: TRBV4-1
clone size: once
J gene: TRBJ1-1

CDR3 protein: CASSYKSPYEQYF
CDR3 DNA: TGTGCCAGCAGCTATAAAAGCCCCTACGAGCAGTACTTC
D gene: -
V gene: TRBV7-9
clone size: -
J gene: TRBJ2-7

CDR3 protein: CATSRDPFRTSGSHEQYF
CDR3 DNA: TGTGCCACCAGCAGAGATCCCTTCCGGACTAGCGGGAGTCACGAGCAGTACTTC
D gene: TRBD2
V gene: TRBV15
clone size: -
J gene: TRBJ2-7

CDR3 protein: CSARGVTEAFF
CDR3 DNA: TGCAGTGCCCGAGGGGTCACTGAAGCTTTCTTT
D gene: -
V gene: TRBV20-1
clone size: -
J gene: TRBJ1-1

CDR3 protein: CASSVAGVKDEQFF
CDR3 DNA: TGTGCCAGCAGCGTAGCGGGAGTAAAAGATGAGCAGTTCTTC
D gene: -
V gene: TRBV9
clone size: -
J gene: TRBJ2-1

CDR3 protein: CASLLWAASYEQYF
CDR3 DNA: TGTGCCAGCCTTCTATGGGCGGCGTCCTACGAGCAGTACTTC
D gene: -
V gene: TRBV6-1
clone size: once
J gene: TRBJ2-7

CDR3 protein: CASSLTRVSYEQYF
CDR3 DNA: TGTGCCAGCAGCTTAACCAGGGTTAGCTACGAGCAGTACTTC
D gene: -
V gene: TRBV11-2
clone size: -
J gene: TRBJ2-7

CDR3 protein: CSVEGLGPQETQYF
CDR3 DNA: TGCAGCGTTGAAGGACTTGGCCCCCAAGAGACCCAGTACTTC
D gene: -
V gene: TRBV29-1
clone size: -
J gene: TRBJ2-5

CDR3 protein: CASSLSPSLYPDAIYF
CDR3 DNA: TGTGCCAGCAGCTTGTCCCCCAGCCTCTACCCCGACGCCATATATTTT
D gene: -
V gene: TRBV5-6
clone size: -
J gene: TRBJ1-3

CDR3 protein: CASSPGTAIETQYF
CDR3 DNA: TGTGCCAGCAGCCCCGGGACAGCGATAGAGACCCAGTACTTC
D gene: TRBD1
V gene: TRBV14
clone size: -
J gene: TRBJ2-5

CDR3 protein: CASSFPLGRSESTDTQYF
CDR3 DNA: TGTGCCAGCAGCTTCCCCCTGGGAAGGAGCGAAAGCACAGATACGCAGTATTTT
D gene: -
V gene: TRBV7-9
clone size: -
J gene: TRBJ2-3

CDR3 protein: CASSHGTGAPYEQYF
CDR3 DNA: TGTGCCAGCAGCCACGGGACAGGGGCCCCCTACGAGCAGTACTTC
D gene: TRBD1
V gene: TRBV7-2
clone size: -
J gene: TRBJ2-7

CDR3 protein: CASRGLADNEQFF
CDR3 DNA: TGTGCCAGCAGAGGACTAGCGGACAATGAGCAGTTCTTC
D gene: TRBD2
V gene: TRBV9
clone size: -
J gene: TRBJ2-1

CDR3 protein: CASSSNRVGDLANYGYTF
CDR3 DNA: TGTGCCAGCAGCTCGAACAGGGTGGGGGATCTAGCTAACTATGGCTACACCTTC
D gene: -
V gene: TRBV5-6
clone size: -
J gene: TRBJ1-2

CDR3 protein: CASSIDPGGPEDTQYF
CDR3 DNA: TGTGCCAGTAGTATAGATCCCGGGGGCCCCGAAGATACGCAGTATTTT
D gene: -
V gene: TRBV19
clone size: -
J gene: TRBJ2-3

CDR3 protein: CASSFSSGELFF
CDR3 DNA: TGCGCCAGCAGCTTTTCGAGCGGGGAGCTGTTTTTT
D gene: -
V gene: TRBV5-1
clone size: -
J gene: TRBJ2-2

CDR3 protein: CASSYGADTEAFF
CDR3 DNA: TGTGCCAGCAGTTACGGGGCTGACACTGAAGCTTTCTTT
D gene: -
V gene: TRBV6-5
clone size: -
J gene: TRBJ1-1